This T cell receptor (beta chain) emerged from a study of T cells after yellow fever vaccination. This clonotype has just a few counts. Germline lookup yields CDR1 SGHTA and CDR2 FQGTGA. The length of the CDR3 is 15 residues. Germline trimming cut 4 bases from V and 5 bases from J; bases unmatched to any gene: 7. TCRdb reprocessed the 5' RACE reads with MiXCR, giving one entry per CDR3 protein. The repertoire holds about 340,000 distinct CDR3 sequences, with roughly an eighth as singletons. This specimen was CD4+ T cells sorted from PBMCs, taken 15 days after the yellow fever booster vaccination. The V call is TRBV7-3, the J call TRBJ1-1; 10 bases align to TRBD1. The sequence was obtained from a man in his late teens or twenties who received the YFV17D yellow fever vaccine. For the CDR3, the DNA is TGTGCCAGCAGCTCGACAGGGGGCAGGAGGACTGAAGCTTTCTTT. This translates into CASSSTGGRRTEAFF.